The following is a TCR beta chain sequence with its context. CDR1 is MNHEY and CDR2 is SMNVEV in the germline V gene (reference sequence). The germline V and J ends were trimmed by 6 bases and 0 bases, with 11 bases remaining between them. There are 15 residues in the CDR3. These data are taken from a study of cytotoxic CD8 clonotypes in ibrutinib-treated CLL. The protocol was immunoSEQ multiplex PCR, while the TCRdb copy is restricted to in-frame clones and leaves out a portion. The sample lists under 150,000 clones, approximately 80% occurring once. V gene TRBV27 combines with J gene TRBJ2-2; perhaps TRBD2 as D (6 bases). The input for sequencing was PBMCs, taken after 36 months of ibrutinib treatment. This clonotype originated in a human donor with chronic lymphocytic leukemia. As DNA, the CDR3 is TGTGCCAGCAGAACGGGAGCGACGAACACCGGGGAGCTGTTTTTT. Its translation: CASRTGATNTGELFF.